Below, 19 T cell receptor beta chains from the same sample are listed, as sequenced in a study of response to subunit inactivated influenza vaccine. TCRdb reprocessed the RT-PCR reads via MiXCR and lists one record per CDR3 protein. The table lists roughly 160,000 distinct CDR3 sequences, about 10% of them singletons. The material was CD8+ T cells sorted from PBMCs, obtained about 23 months after vaccination. The receptors originated from a man between 50 and 69 years old who received an inactivated influenza vaccine.

This clonotype was observed many times. The CDR3 nucleotides are TGTGCCAGCAGTTTAAATAGCGGGACCTACAATGAGCAGTTCTTC. It yields the protein CASSLNSGTYNEQFF. This chain joins TRBV28 and TRBJ2-1, with 8 bases lining up with TRBD2. Germline V gives CDR1 MDHEN, CDR2 SYDVKM. The J segment lost 2 bases and the V segment lost 2 bases, leaving 2 bases of the junction unmatched. The CDR3 runs to 15 residues.

The genes are TRBV6-2 or TRBV6-3 and TRBJ2-7; D is unclear. CDR3 length: 16 amino acids. Trimming took 10 bases from V and 0 from J, leaving 22 bases between them. Germline CDR1 MNHEY, CDR2 SVGEGT. In nucleotides, the CDR3 is TGTGCCACCCGAGGCGGAAGCTACCGTAGCTCCTACGAGCAGTACTTC. It translates to CATRGGSYRSSYEQYF.

This clonotype was picked up a small number of times. The chain uses TRBV6-5 and TRBJ1-5; D unclear. The CDR3 has 14 amino acids. Trimming removed 0 bases from V and 5 bases from J, with 8 bases in between. Germline V gene lookup returns CDR1 MNHEY and CDR2 SVGAGI. This CDR3 is CASSYSKWDQPQHF. CDR3 nucleotide sequence: TGTGCCAGCAGTTACTCGAAGTGGGATCAGCCCCAGCATTTT.

This rearrangement joins TRBV20-1 to TRBJ2-7; D is possibly TRBD2 (5 bases). This CDR3 is 15 amino acids long. V lost 3 bases and J 7 bases, leaving 22 bases between the germline ends. Germline CDR1 is DFQATT and CDR2 is SNEGSKA (reference sequence). CDR3 sequence (DNA): TGCAGTGCTAGCAAGGGAGACTCTAACTTTGGAGAGCAGTACTTC. Residues: CSASKGDSNFGEQYF.

This clonotype was counted only a few times. V gene TRBV7-6 combines with J gene TRBJ2-1; tentative D call: TRBD2 (5 bases). The CDR3 contains 15 residues. V was cut by 0 bases and J by 3 bases, with 9 bases left in between. Germline CDR1 SGHVS, CDR2 FNYEAQ. DNA of the CDR3: TGTGCCAGCAGCTTAGCCGGGGTGGACTACAATGAGCAGTTCTTC. This encodes CASSLAGVDYNEQFF.

The chain joins TRBV9 to TRBJ2-7, with D hard to call. Trimming left V 0 bases short and J 1 base short, with 11 bases between. Germline V gene lookup returns CDR1 SGDLS and CDR2 YYNGEE. This CDR3 region has 15 residues. Here the CDR3 DNA reads TGTGCCAGCAGCGTAGGTCTCAAGGGATCCTACGAGCAGTACTTC. Protein product: CASSVGLKGSYEQYF.

In this sample, this clonotype turned up many times. This chain links TRBV3-1 with TRBJ2-5, with TRBD1 matching over 7 bases. The CDR3 loop spans 16 amino acids. V trimming: 3 bases; J trimming: 0 bases; junction bases outside the gene matches: 7. Germline CDR1 LGHDT, CDR2 YNNKEL (reference sequence). This CDR3 is CASSHDGTENQETQYF. For the CDR3, the DNA is TGTGCCAGCAGCCACGATGGGACAGAGAACCAAGAGACCCAGTACTTC.

The J gene is TRBJ2-7, the V gene TRBV7-9, with D hard to call. The ends were cut back, 2 bases at V and 9 bases at J, with 11 bases in the middle. Germline V gene sequence: CDR1 SEHNR, CDR2 FQNEAQ (reference sequence). The CDR3 contains 12 residues. The CDR3 nucleotides read TGTGCCAGCAGCTTACCGGAGATTGGGCAGTACTTC. Protein product: CASSLPEIGQYF. Full variable domain (remainder filled in from reference TRBV7-9 and TRBJ2-7): DTGVSQNPRHKITKRGQNVTFRCDPISEHNRLYWYRQTLGQGPEFLTYFQNEAQLEKSRLLSDRFSAERPKGSFSTLEIQRTEQGDSAMYLCASSLPEIGQYFGPGTRLTVT.

This clonotype was seen a few times. This rearrangement joins TRBV7-8 to TRBJ1-1; tentative D call: TRBD1 (5 bases). The CDR3 runs 14 residues. Germline-derived CDR1 and CDR2 are SGHVS and FQNEAQ. Between the trimmed V and J ends, which lost 5 bases and 5 bases, there was a span of 15 bases. The CDR3 loop reads CASSQTVGGTEAFF. As DNA, the CDR3 is TGTGCCAGCAGCCAAACGGTCGGGGGAACTGAAGCTTTCTTT.

This chain connects TRBV7-8 to TRBJ2-3, with TRBD1 matching over 8 bases. Germline V gene data show CDR1 as SGHVS and CDR2 as FQNEAQ. This CDR3 has 14 residues. V lost 3 bases and J lost 1; bases outside the gene matches: 0. The CDR3 region is CASSLDRGTDTQYF. The DNA of the CDR3 is TGTGCCAGCAGCTTGGACAGGGGCACAGATACGCAGTATTTT.

This clonotype was observed a few times. V is TRBV10-3 and J is TRBJ1-4; a possible D gene is TRBD1 (6 bases). From germline, CDR1 is ENHRY and CDR2 SYGVKD. Trimming removed 3 bases at V and 7 bases at J, with 12 bases between. The CDR3 totals 14 residues. In DNA, the CDR3 is TGTGCCATCAGTGACTCGGGGGCTGGTGAAAAACTGTTTTTT. Its protein is CAISDSGAGEKLFF.

This clonotype came up many times. The chain couples TRBV12-3 or TRBV12-4 to TRBJ2-1; TRBD1 matches 8 bases. The length of the CDR3 is 14 residues. V shed 8 bases and J 6 bases; nucleotides not matched to a gene: 9. This CDR3 is CASRYAGGINEQFF. CDR3 nucleotides: TGTGCCAGCCGCTACGCAGGGGGCATCAATGAGCAGTTCTTC.

This clonotype was recorded many times. This chain connects TRBV9 to TRBJ2-2; possible D gene TRBD2, 6 bases. Trimming cost V 3 bases and J 7 bases, with 28 bases left between them. This CDR3 contains 19 residues. The V gene's germline CDR1 is SGDLS and CDR2 YYNGEE. The CDR3 protein is CASSGGANSPSFRFGELFF. In nucleotides, the CDR3 is TGTGCCAGCAGCGGCGGGGCCAATAGTCCCTCTTTCAGGTTCGGGGAGCTGTTTTTT.

The chain has TRBV9 and TRBJ2-7; D may be TRBD1 (5 bases). CDR3 length equals 14 residues. Germline V lookup: CDR1 SGDLS, CDR2 YYNGEE. The V end lost 5 bases, the J end lost 0 bases, and 12 bases lay between the germline ends. The CDR3 region is CASSATDSSYEQYF. In DNA form, the CDR3 reads TGTGCCAGCAGTGCAACAGACAGCTCCTACGAGCAGTACTTC. Full variable domain (outside the CDR3, taken from reference TRBV9 and TRBJ2-7): DSGVTQTPKHLITATGQRVTLRCSPRSGDLSVYWYQQSLDQGLQFLIQYYNGEERAKGNILERFSAQQFPDLHSELNLSSLELGDSALYFCASSATDSSYEQYFGPGTRLTVT.

The chain employs TRBV4-3 and TRBJ2-1; TRBD2 matches at 9 bases. V was pared by 4 bases and J by 4 bases, with 8 bases of the junction left unmatched. This CDR3 has 16 residues. Germline CDR1 reads LGHNA; CDR2 reads YSLEER. CDR3 sequence: CASSRGVAGGYNEQFF. CDR3 DNA sequence: TGCGCCAGCAGCCGCGGGGTCGCGGGGGGGTACAATGAGCAGTTCTTC.

This clonotype has at least ten counts. The chain has TRBV29-1 and TRBJ2-7; D tentatively fits TRBD1 or TRBD2 (5 bases each). Germline lookup yields CDR1 SQVTM and CDR2 ANQGSEA. The ends were cut back, 6 bases at V and 2 bases at J, with 11 bases in the middle. This CDR3 spans 12 amino acids. The CDR3 sequence: CSVVRGPYEQYF. DNA of the CDR3: TGCAGCGTCGTCCGGGGCCCCTACGAGCAGTACTTC.

The chain couples TRBV10-3 to TRBJ2-5; 8 bases agree with TRBD1. This CDR3 has 17 residues. CDR1 and CDR2 (germline): ENHRY, SYGVKD. After removal of 0 bases from V and 5 bases from J, the junction contained 11 bases not matched to a gene. The CDR3 coding sequence is TGTGCCATCAGTGAGTCCAGGACACAGGGGGGTCGGGAGACCCAGTACTTC. Translation gives CAISESRTQGGRETQYF.

Ten or more counts support this clonotype. The chain carries TRBV12-3 or TRBV12-4 and TRBJ2-1; TRBD2 matches 9 bases. The CDR3 is 13 residues long. With 3 bases clipped from V and 10 bases from J, the junction kept 4 bases outside the gene matches. DNA for the CDR3: TGTGCCAGCAGTTTTCGGACTAGCGACGAGCAGTTCTTC. It yields the protein CASSFRTSDEQFF.

This clonotype turned up a few times. The genes are TRBV10-3 and TRBJ2-3; no clear D. This CDR3 region has 15 residues. The V end lost 0 bases, the J end lost 5 bases, and 12 bases lay between the germline ends. Germline CDR1 reads ENHRY; CDR2 reads SYGVKD. CDR3 in amino acids: CAISESLTPEDTQYF. CDR3 coding DNA: TGTGCCATCAGTGAGTCGCTCACACCAGAAGATACGCAGTATTTT.